The TCR beta chain described here comes from a study of low-dose radiotherapy and immunotherapy resistance in tumors. For the study at large: The treatment that patients received was intravenous nivolumab 240 mg every two weeks plus ipilimumab 1 mg/kg every six weeks.

Regarding time point: after trial treatment. The sample's treatment: LDRT plus nivolumab, ipilimumab, low-dose cyclophosphamide and aspirin (RACIN trial). Donors were treated with nivolumab, ipilimumab, aspirin, and low-dose cyclophosphamide and radiotherapy. This clonotype was recorded at least ten times. Germline CDR1 reads MNHEY; CDR2 reads SVGEGT. V gave up 0 bases and J gave up 1 base, with 13 bases separating them. This CDR3 is built from 16 residues. The TCRs were subjected to amplification over approximately 20 PCR cycles employing a constant-region primer in conjunction with a V-primer adapter. TCRdb ran MiXCR on the reads and lists one entry per CDR3 protein. Of tens of thousands of distinct CDR3 sequences in the sample, around a third are singletons; the top ten hold around 8%.

The sample consisted of PBMCs, taken after low-dose radiotherapy plus immunotherapy. The rearrangement joins TRBV6-2 or TRBV6-3 to TRBJ2-7, with D perhaps TRBD2 (6 bases). The receptor was derived from a male donor with rectosigmoid adenocarcinoma. The CDR3 protein is CASSYSDWDLSYEQYF. The CDR3 DNA reads TGTGCCAGCAGTTACTCGGATTGGGACTTATCCTACGAGCAGTACTTC.